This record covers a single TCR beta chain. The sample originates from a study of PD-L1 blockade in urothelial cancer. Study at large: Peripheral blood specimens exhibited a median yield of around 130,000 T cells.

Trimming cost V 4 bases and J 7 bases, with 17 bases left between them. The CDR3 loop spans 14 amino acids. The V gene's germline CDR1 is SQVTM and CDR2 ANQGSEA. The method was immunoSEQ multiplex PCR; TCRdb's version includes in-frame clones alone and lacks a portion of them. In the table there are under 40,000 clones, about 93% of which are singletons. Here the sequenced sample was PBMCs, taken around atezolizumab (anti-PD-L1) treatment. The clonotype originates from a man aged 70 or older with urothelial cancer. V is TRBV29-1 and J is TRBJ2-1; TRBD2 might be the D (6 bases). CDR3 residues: CSVARLGIPNEQFF. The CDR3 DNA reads TGCAGCGTTGCTAGACTAGGAATTCCTAATGAGCAGTTCTTC.